This is a list of T cell receptor beta chains from one sample in a study of post-analysis software for immune sequencing data. Using its own MiXCR run on the PCR reads, TCRdb lists one record per CDR3 protein. Of over 150,000 distinct CDR3 sequences listed, approximately 30% are singletons. Source material: blood. The receptors originated from a girl between 10 and 17 years old with multiple sclerosis. The CDR3 runs from the conserved cysteine through the conserved F or W. D genes are given only for firm matches. Some rows have no size entry. The others give once, few or many, or a class for an expanded clone.

v_call,d_call,cdr3_length,j_call,clone_size,cdr3_nt,cdr3_aa
TRBV4-2,.,15,TRBJ2-7,many,TGTGCCAGCAGCCAAGATAAGCAGGGCCGGGACGAGCAGTACTTC,CASSQDKQGRDEQYF
TRBV24-1,TRBD1,17,TRBJ2-4,many,TGTGCCACCAGTGGTAGGGACAGGGGGCCTGCCAAAAACATTCAGTACTTC,CATSGRDRGPAKNIQYF
TRBV5-6,TRBD1,14,TRBJ1-5,.,TGTGCCAGCAGCCGGGGACAGTTCAATCAGCCCCAGCATTTT,CASSRGQFNQPQHF
TRBV20-1,.,18,TRBJ2-1,many,TGCAGTGCTAGAGCGTCGATAGGCCAGGTGCTAGCTTACAATGAGCAGTTCTTC,CSARASIGQVLAYNEQFF
TRBV27,.,12,TRBJ2-1,.,TGTGCCGGCAGCTACACTAGTTTTCCCCAGTTCTTC,CAGSYTSFPQFF
TRBV4-1,TRBD2,21,TRBJ2-1,many,TGCGCCAGCAGCCAAGAGGCCAGGGTAGCGGGAGGGATGAGCTCCTACAATGAGCAGTTCTTC,CASSQEARVAGGMSSYNEQFF
TRBV12-5,.,16,TRBJ2-1,many,TGTGCTAGTGGTCCCCGGGGTGTGGGAGGGGGCAATGAGCAGTTCTTC,CASGPRGVGGGNEQFF
TRBV5-1,TRBD2,16,TRBJ2-5,many,TGCGCCAGCAGCTACCTCGGGTCTAGCGGGGAAGAGACCCAGTACTTC,CASSYLGSSGEETQYF
TRBV5-1,.,11,TRBJ2-5,many,TGCGCCAGCAGCTATGGAGTCGGCCAGTACTTC,CASSYGVGQYF
TRBV4-1,TRBD2,18,TRBJ2-7,many,TGCGCCAGCAGCCCCGGCCCCGGGGGGTCGGATAGGTACTACGAGCAGTACTTC,CASSPGPGGSDRYYEQYF
TRBV9,.,16,TRBJ2-1,few,TGTGCCAGCAGCCACGTTATGGCGCCAAACTACAATGAGCAGTTCTTC,CASSHVMAPNYNEQFF
TRBV5-1,TRBD2,16,TRBJ2-5,.,TGCGCCAGCAGCTTTAGTGGACTAGCGGGAGAAGAGACCCAGTACTTC,CASSFSGLAGEETQYF
TRBV20-1,.,13,TRBJ1-1,.,TGCAGTGCTACTCTACAGGGTGACACTGAAGCTTTCTTT,CSATLQGDTEAFF
TRBV29-1,.,14,TRBJ1-2,many,TGCAGCGTTGAAATACTCAGGGGCGATGATGGCTACACCTTC,CSVEILRGDDGYTF
TRBV10-3,.,15,TRBJ1-2,many,TGTGCCATCAGTGAGTCGGCCGGGACCAATTATGGCTACACCTTC,CAISESAGTNYGYTF
TRBV6-1,TRBD1,13,TRBJ1-2,.,TGTGCCAGCAGTGCAAACACAGGGGGCGGCTACACCTTC,CASSANTGGGYTF
TRBV20-1,TRBD1,14,TRBJ2-7,many,TGCAGTGCTAGGGGACAGGGGCTCACCCACGAGCAGTACTTC,CSARGQGLTHEQYF
TRBV30,.,12,TRBJ2-7,.,TGTGCCTGGAATCGGGGAACCTACGAGCAGTACTTC,CAWNRGTYEQYF
TRBV13,TRBD1,13,TRBJ2-5,.,TGTGCCAGCAGCGTGGGACAGTGGGAGACCCAGTACTTC,CASSVGQWETQYF
TRBV15,.,13,TRBJ2-3,few,TGTGCCACCAGCCCCACCCGGGTAGGTACGCAGTATTTT,CATSPTRVGTQYF
TRBV12-3/TRBV12-4,TRBD2,15,TRBJ2-7,few,TGTGCCAGCGGGGGCTCCGGGACTAGCCTCAGCGAGCAGTACTTC,CASGGSGTSLSEQYF
TRBV12-3/TRBV12-4,.,14,TRBJ1-1,many,TGTGCCAGCAGTTCTGCCAGCGTGAACACTGAAGCTTTCTTT,CASSSASVNTEAFF
TRBV6-5,.,14,TRBJ2-7,many,TGTGCCAGCAGTTACTTCTCGGGCTCCTACGAGCAGTACTTC,CASSYFSGSYEQYF
TRBV10-3,TRBD2,15,TRBJ2-3,.,TGTGCCATCACCAACGGGGACTACGTCACAGATACGCAGTATTTT,CAITNGDYVTDTQYF
TRBV20-1,TRBD2,15,TRBJ2-1,.,TGCAGTGCTCCCCCCAGCGGGAGGGTCTTGGATGAGCAGTTCTTC,CSAPPSGRVLDEQFF
TRBV6-5,.,15,TRBJ1-2,medium-sized,TGTGCCAGCAGTCCGCAGCGGATAGCCTTCTATGGCTACACCTTC,CASSPQRIAFYGYTF
TRBV7-2,TRBD1,14,TRBJ2-7,.,TGTGCCAGCAGCCCGGGACAGACCTCGGGCGAGCAGTACTTC,CASSPGQTSGEQYF
TRBV12-3/TRBV12-4,.,14,TRBJ1-5,few,TGTGCCAGCAGCATCGACGGGATCAATCAGCCCCAGCATTTT,CASSIDGINQPQHF
TRBV9,TRBD2,15,TRBJ2-1,many,TGTGCCAGCAGCCGACGGACTAGCGGTTACAATGAGCAGTTCTTC,CASSRRTSGYNEQFF
TRBV20-1,TRBD1,15,TRBJ1-2,many,TGCAGTGCTAGAGGTCCCGGACAGGGGGACTATGGCTACACCTTC,CSARGPGQGDYGYTF
TRBV12-3/TRBV12-4,.,14,TRBJ2-5,many,TGTGCCAGCAGTTTACCCGGGACCCAAGAGACCCAGTACTTC,CASSLPGTQETQYF
TRBV10-3,.,14,TRBJ1-1,few,TGTGCCATCAGAATACCCGAGCGAGGGCTTGAAGCTTTCTTT,CAIRIPERGLEAFF
TRBV11-2,.,14,TRBJ2-5,few,TGTGCCAGCAGCTTTCAAGGGTGGGAAGAGACCCAGTACTTC,CASSFQGWEETQYF
TRBV6-1,.,15,TRBJ2-3,many,TGTGCCAGCCAGACCAGACCTTCATGGGGGGATACGCAGTATTTT,CASQTRPSWGDTQYF
TRBV27,.,16,TRBJ2-3,few,TGTGCCAGCAGTTTATCTTGGACTCCCTCGGCGGATACGCAGTATTTT,CASSLSWTPSADTQYF
TRBV3-1,.,13,TRBJ1-2,.,TGTGCCAGCAGCCCGGGACGGACCTATGGCTACACCTTC,CASSPGRTYGYTF
TRBV20-1,.,15,TRBJ1-5,few,TGCAGTGCTAGAGCCACCCGGACAGCAGATCAGCCCCAGCATTTT,CSARATRTADQPQHF
TRBV28,.,14,TRBJ1-6,.,TGTGCCAGCAGCCCCCTCGGACAGAGGACACCCCTCCACTTT,CASSPLGQRTPLHF
TRBV7-8,.,20,TRBJ2-1,.,TGTGCCAGCAGCTTGGGGTTCGAGAGGTCCTGGGGAGGCTCCTACAATGAGCAGTTCTTC,CASSLGFERSWGGSYNEQFF
TRBV19,.,14,TRBJ1-2,.,TGTGCCAGTACTCTCTCTGGAAGTTCCTATGGCTACACCTTC,CASTLSGSSYGYTF
TRBV20-1,TRBD2,18,TRBJ2-7,.,TGCAGTGCCAGTGCCCCGGGACTAGCGGGAGGGCCTGGGTCCGAGCAGTACTTC,CSASAPGLAGGPGSEQYF
TRBV5-4,.,13,TRBJ2-1,many,TGTGCCAGCAGCCCCACTGAATCCCTGTTTCAGTTCTTC,CASSPTESLFQFF
TRBV6-5,.,15,TRBJ1-1,few,TGTGCCAGCAGTTACTCGAATTTGGCGATCACTGAAGCTTTCTTT,CASSYSNLAITEAFF
TRBV5-1,.,15,TRBJ2-7,.,TGCGCCAGCAGCCCCGAGACGGTAAGCTCCTACGAGCAGTACTTC,CASSPETVSSYEQYF
TRBV10-3,TRBD2,15,TRBJ2-2,few,TGTGCCATCGGAGTAGCGGGGCCAAACACCGGGGAGCTGTTTTTT,CAIGVAGPNTGELFF
TRBV5-6,.,12,TRBJ2-2,few,TGTGCCAGTCTTCGAAGTCACGGGGAGCTGTTTTTT,CASLRSHGELFF
TRBV5-1,.,12,TRBJ1-1,.,TGCGCCAGCAGCCACGGTCGCGCTGAAGCTTTCTTT,CASSHGRAEAFF
TRBV6-6,TRBD2,16,TRBJ2-1,.,TGTGCCAGCAGTTTAAGCGGGAGGGAACCGGCGGCTGAGCAGTTCTTC,CASSLSGREPAAEQFF
TRBV20-1,TRBD1,13,TRBJ2-7,many,TGCAGTGGCAGACAGGGGCTCGACTACGAGCAGTACTTC,CSGRQGLDYEQYF
TRBV12-3/TRBV12-4,.,14,TRBJ1-4,few,TGTGCCAGCAGTTTAAGCAGTGGCGGTGAAAAACTGTTTTTT,CASSLSSGGEKLFF
TRBV29-1,TRBD1,14,TRBJ2-7,medium-sized,TGCAGCGTAGCAACAGGGGGCAGGGATTACGAGCAGTACTTC,CSVATGGRDYEQYF
TRBV20-1,.,13,TRBJ1-2,few,TGCAGTGCCCCCATAGATGGAGAGGGTGGCTACACCTTC,CSAPIDGEGGYTF
TRBV4-1,.,15,TRBJ1-2,.,TGCGCCAGCAGCCAAGTCCCAACCAGGGTGGACGGCTACACCTTC,CASSQVPTRVDGYTF
TRBV5-1,TRBD1,14,TRBJ1-2,.,TGCGCCAGCAGATCGACGGGACAGAACTATGGCTACACCTTC,CASRSTGQNYGYTF
TRBV7-9,TRBD1,12,TRBJ1-6,.,TGTGCCAGCGACAGGGGGAATTCACCCCTCCACTTT,CASDRGNSPLHF
TRBV6-5,TRBD1,13,TRBJ2-7,once,TGTGCCAGCAGACCGGGACAGGGTTACGAGCAGTACTTC,CASRPGQGYEQYF
TRBV12-3/TRBV12-4,TRBD1,14,TRBJ1-5,few,TGTGCCAGCAGTCCCCGGGGCACAGGGGAGCCCCAGCATTTT,CASSPRGTGEPQHF
TRBV4-1,.,15,TRBJ1-2,few,TGCGCCAGCAGCCAAGACTTACGGGGCCCACCTGGCTACACCTTC,CASSQDLRGPPGYTF
TRBV7-2,.,14,TRBJ2-7,.,TGTGCCAGCAACCCGGGGGCCGGCTCCTACGAGCAGTACTTC,CASNPGAGSYEQYF